Shown below are 27 T cell receptor beta chains from a single sample sequenced in a study of control samples from healthy donors and cancer patients. Here immunoSEQ multiplex PCR was the method, and the copy in TCRdb shows in-frame clones only, minus some. The sample lists tens of thousands of clones, about nine tenths occurring once. Sequenced material: blood. The receptors were sampled from a man between 45 and 60 years old in good health.

V usage is TRBV3-1 (or the pseudogene TRBV3-2) and J usage is TRBJ1-2; 8 nucleotides align to TRBD1. After removal of 4 bases from V and 3 bases from J, the junction contained 7 bases not matched to a gene. This CDR3 contains 15 residues. CDR1 and CDR2 (germline): LGHDT, YNNKEL (reference sequence). This CDR3 reads CASSLHGQGYYGYTF. Written as DNA, the CDR3 is TGTGCCAGCAGCCTTCATGGACAGGGCTACTATGGCTACACCTTC.

For the CDR3, the DNA is TGTGCCAGCAGCAGGGCGGGGGGCGGCGGGGAGCTGTTTTTT. Translated: CASSRAGGGGELFF. The chain recombines TRBV5-6 with TRBJ2-2; 8 bases are shared with TRBD2. The CDR3 extends over 14 amino acids. J lost 7 bases, V lost 4 bases, and 6 bases had no gene match. Germline V gene sequence: CDR1 SGHDT, CDR2 YYEEEE.

CDR3 sequence (DNA): TGTGCCAGCAGTGACAGAACAGGGGGCGCAGGTCAGCCCCAGCATTTT. Translating gives CASSDRTGGAGQPQHF. V usage is TRBV6-1 and J usage is TRBJ1-5, with 9 bases lining up with TRBD1. Germline CDR1 MNHNS, CDR2 SASEGT. This CDR3 comprises 16 residues. Losses at the gene ends were 3 bases for V and 6 bases for J; bases not matched to a gene: 9.

This chain links TRBV11-3 with TRBJ2-1; TRBD2 is a possible D gene (5 bases). Trimming pared 4 bases from V and 10 bases from J, leaving 14 bases between. Germline CDR1 is SGHNT and CDR2 is YENEEA. CDR3 length equals 13 residues. CDR3 nucleotides: TGTGCCAGCAGCTACCGGGATGGAACGGAGCAGTTCTTC. Residues: CASSYRDGTEQFF.

Only a few counts were recorded for this clone. This chain connects TRBV6-5 to TRBJ1-1; D ambiguous. CDR1 MNHEY and CDR2 SVGAGI come from the germline V gene. This CDR3 is 11 amino acids long. The V end was cut by 7 bases, the J end by 1 base, with 4 bases between. Here the CDR3 reads CASKRNTEAFF. CDR3 DNA sequence: TGTGCCAGCAAGCGGAACACTGAAGCTTTCTTT.

In its sample, this clone was seen a few times. The chain carries TRBV21-1 and TRBJ1-5; the table names TRBD1, a call not compared with the DNA. TRBV21-1 is a known pseudogene. CDR3 size: 15 residues. CDR3 region: CASSNGQGDNQPQHF. The CDR3 bases are TGTGCCAGCAGCAACGGACAGGGGGACAATCAGCCCCAGCATTTT.

The chain couples TRBV9 to TRBJ1-1, with TRBD1 matching 8 bases. V was clipped by 0 bases and J by 1 base; unmatched bases: 5. The germline V gene encodes CDR1 SGDLS and CDR2 YYNGEE. CDR3 length: 16 amino acids. CDR3 coding DNA: TGTGCCAGCAGCGTAGTGGCAGGGGGCCCGAACACTGAAGCTTTCTTT. Protein: CASSVVAGGPNTEAFF. The full variable domain, with the rest looked up from reference TRBV9 and TRBJ1-1, is DSGVTQTPKHLITATGQRVTLRCSPRSGDLSVYWYQQSLDQGLQFLIQYYNGEERAKGNILERFSAQQFPDLHSELNLSSLELGDSALYFCASSVVAGGPNTEAFFGQGTRLTVV.

This chain connects TRBV10-1 to TRBJ2-3; 10 bases match TRBD2. The CDR3 covers 15 residues. Per the germline V gene, CDR1 is WNHNN and CDR2 is SYGVQD (reference sequence). After removal of 6 bases from V and 2 bases from J, the junction contained 5 bases not matched to a gene. This CDR3 reads CASSVAGGNTDTQYF. The CDR3 coding sequence is TGCGCCAGCAGCGTAGCGGGGGGAAACACAGATACGCAGTATTTT.

The V call is TRBV7-2, the J call TRBJ2-3; the D gene is possibly TRBD2 (5 bases). Germline V lookup: CDR1 SGHTA, CDR2 FQGNSA. Trimming cost V 0 bases and J 5 bases, with 9 bases left between them. The CDR3 spans 14 residues. CDR3 protein: CASSLALGLDTQYF. As DNA, the CDR3 is TGTGCCAGCAGCTTAGCGCTAGGACTAGATACGCAGTATTTT. Using reference TRBV7-2 and TRBJ2-3 for the parts outside the CDR3, the full variable domain is GAGVSQSPSNKVTEKGKDVELRCDPISGHTALYWYRQSLGQGLEFLIYFQGNSAPDKSGLPSDRFSAERTGGSVSTLTIQRTQQEDSAVYLCASSLALGLDTQYFGPGTRLTVL.

V and J are TRBV2 and TRBJ2-7, with TRBD1 matching 11 bases. CDR3 length: 13 residues. The trim removed 8 bases at V and 4 bases at J, leaving 4 bases unmatched. CDR1 is SNHLY, CDR2 FYNNEI, per germline. For the CDR3, the DNA is TGTGCCAGCGCCGGGGACAGGGGGTACGAGCAGTACTTC. Protein product: CASAGDRGYEQYF.

V gene TRBV28 combines with J gene TRBJ2-7; maybe TRBD1 (6 bases). This CDR3 contains 15 residues. CDR1 and CDR2 from the germline V gene are MDHEN and SYDVKM. Trimming removed 5 bases from V and 6 bases from J, with 20 bases in between. Written as DNA, the CDR3 is TGTGCCAGCAGTAACTACAGGGCCGGGGCTAGCGAGCAGTACTTC. Residues: CASSNYRAGASEQYF.

The CDR3 sequence: CAWSVARAGNTIYF. As DNA, the CDR3 is TGTGCCTGGAGTGTGGCCAGGGCTGGAAACACCATATATTTT. The chain is built from TRBV30 and TRBJ1-3, with D possibly matching TRBD1 (5 bases). Germline-derived CDR1 and CDR2 are GTSNPN and SVGIG (reference sequence). V lost 0 bases, J lost 2 bases, and 8 bases lay in between. This CDR3 contains 14 residues.

The J gene is TRBJ1-1, the V gene TRBV5-1; 9 nucleotides agree with TRBD1. The CDR3 spans 13 residues. V gave up 3 bases and J gave up 4 bases; unmatched junction bases: 1. From germline, CDR1 is SGHRS and CDR2 YFSETQ. CDR3 sequence reads: CASSSDRGTEAFF. The DNA of the CDR3 is TGCGCCAGCAGCTCGGACAGGGGCACTGAAGCTTTCTTT.

The chain employs TRBV27 and TRBJ1-5; D is ambiguous. Germline CDR1 reads MNHEY; CDR2 reads SMNVEV (reference sequence). The CDR3 is made up of 15 amino acids. Deletions cut 0 bases from V and 4 bases from J, with 10 bases between. The CDR3 nucleotides are TGTGCCAGCAGTTTATCGCCCTCTCCAAATCAGCCCCAGCATTTT. As protein: CASSLSPSPNQPQHF.

This chain links TRBV19 with TRBJ2-5; possibly TRBD1 or TRBD2 for D (5 bases each). The V end lost 6 bases, the J end lost 5 bases, and 13 bases lay between the germline ends. Germline CDR1 and CDR2: LNHDA and SQIVND (reference sequence). The CDR3 is 13 residues long. The CDR3 DNA sequence: TGTGCCAGTAGCAAAAACTGGGGGGAGACCCAGTACTTC. It codes for CASSKNWGETQYF. The variable domain in full, completed from reference TRBV19 and TRBJ2-5, reads DGGITQSPKYLFRKEGQNVTLSCEQNLNHDAMYWYRQDPGQGLRLIYYSQIVNDFQKGDIAEGYSVSREKKESFPLTVTSAQKNPTAFYLCASSKNWGETQYFGPGTRLLVL.

The rearrangement uses TRBV19 and TRBJ2-2; D tentatively fits TRBD1 or TRBD2 (5 bases each). The CDR3 is 14 amino acids. CDR1 is LNHDA and CDR2 is SQIVND in the germline V gene (reference sequence). V lost 7 bases and J lost 7, with 16 bases in between. The CDR3: CASTHGGAGGELFF. CDR3 DNA: TGTGCCAGTACCCACGGTGGGGCGGGCGGGGAGCTGTTTTTT. The entire variable domain, with the rest obtained from reference TRBV19 and TRBJ2-2, is as follows: DGGITQSPKYLFRKEGQNVTLSCEQNLNHDAMYWYRQDPGQGLRLIYYSQIVNDFQKGDIAEGYSVSREKKESFPLTVTSAQKNPTAFYLCASTHGGAGGELFFGEGSRLTVL.

CDR3 nucleotides: TGTGCCAGCAGCCCCGGGGCGCCTAAAAACATTCAGTACTTC. Encoded protein: CASSPGAPKNIQYF. V gene TRBV7-9 combines with J gene TRBJ2-4, with D tentatively TRBD1 or TRBD2 (5 bases each). Trimming left V 5 bases short and J 4 bases short, with 12 bases between. CDR3 length equals 14 residues. Per the germline V gene, CDR1 is SEHNR and CDR2 is FQNEAQ (reference sequence).

V is TRBV6-5 and J is TRBJ2-3; no clear D gene. Trimming stripped 5 bases from V and 3 bases from J, with 6 bases between. This CDR3 region has 12 residues. The germline gives CDR1 MNHEY, CDR2 SVGAGI. The CDR3 region is CASSIQTDTQYF. Written as DNA, the CDR3 is TGTGCCAGCAGTATTCAAACAGATACGCAGTATTTT.

The chain is built from TRBV27 and TRBJ1-2; TRBD1 agrees at 7 bases. The V gene's germline CDR1 is MNHEY and CDR2 SMNVEV (reference sequence). Losses at the gene ends were 5 bases for V and 0 bases for J; bases not matched to a gene: 6. There are 15 residues in the CDR3. The CDR3 nucleotides are TGTGCCAGCAGTCCCGACAGGGTAGCTAACTATGGCTACACCTTC. It codes for CASSPDRVANYGYTF.

The chain combines TRBV5-4 with TRBJ2-7; TRBD2 matches 7 bases. The CDR3 length is 14 residues. Trimming cost V 5 bases and J 4 bases; bases outside gene matches: 9. Germline V gives CDR1 SGHNT, CDR2 YYREEE (reference sequence). CDR3 region: CASRNRDYPYEQYF. The CDR3 nucleotides read TGTGCCAGCAGAAACCGGGACTACCCTTACGAGCAGTACTTC.

The chain employs TRBV5-1 and TRBJ1-1, with a weak D call TRBD1 (5 bases). This CDR3 has 14 amino acids. CDR1 SGHRS and CDR2 YFSETQ come from the germline V gene. V dropped 2 bases and J dropped 4 bases, with 12 bases sitting between them. The CDR3 DNA reads as TGCGCCAGCAGCTTAAGGGGTGAGGGCACTGAAGCTTTCTTT. Protein sequence: CASSLRGEGTEAFF.

Turning to this clone: At the DNA level, this CDR3 is encoded by other sequences in the same sample as well. CDR3 coding DNA: TGTGCCAGCAGTGGACAGTCCAATCAGCCCCAGCATTTT. The encoded protein is CASSGQSNQPQHF. V and J are TRBV12-3 or TRBV12-4 and TRBJ1-5; weak D call: TRBD1 (6 bases). CDR3 length: 13 residues. V dropped 5 bases and J dropped 3 bases, with 8 bases sitting between them.

The chain recombines TRBV2 with TRBJ2-7, with D perhaps assigned TRBD1 or TRBD2 (6 bases each). V lost 10 bases, J lost 11 bases, and 18 bases lay in between. There are 11 residues in the CDR3. The V gene's germline CDR1 is SNHLY and CDR2 FYNNEI. CDR3 residues: CAILEGGGKYF. The CDR3 coding sequence is TGTGCCATTCTCGAAGGAGGGGGGAAGTACTTC.

At least ten counts were recorded for this clone. This chain joins TRBV9 and TRBJ1-4; D not resolved. The CDR3 has 15 residues. Germline values: CDR1 SGDLS, CDR2 YYNGEE. Deletions cut 0 bases from V and 1 base from J, with 7 bases between. In DNA form, the CDR3 reads TGTGCCAGCAGCGTAGAGGGTGGAACTAATGAAAAACTGTTTTTT. It translates to CASSVEGGTNEKLFF.

J is TRBJ2-7 and V is TRBV29-1; a possible D gene is TRBD1 (6 bases). V lost 5 bases to trimming and J lost 6 bases, with 11 bases between them. CDR3 length: 11 amino acids. Germline V CDR1 and CDR2: SQVTM, ANQGSEA. The CDR3 DNA is TGCAGCGTTAACAGGGCGGCCGAGCAGTACTTC. Protein: CSVNRAAEQYF.

There are a few counts of this clone. The rearrangement uses TRBV9 and TRBJ2-5; 7 nucleotides line up with TRBD1. The CDR3 totals 16 residues. V shed 3 bases, J shed 1 base, and the junction held 9 bases outside the gene matches. Germline CDR1 is SGDLS and CDR2 is YYNGEE. This CDR3 reads CASSASSNRGQETQYF. CDR3 in DNA: TGTGCCAGCAGCGCTTCTAGCAACAGGGGCCAAGAGACCCAGTACTTC.

The chain has TRBV7-3 and TRBJ2-5; the match to TRBD2 covers 8 bases. The V and J ends lost 5 bases and 6 bases, in that order; junction bases with no gene match: 17. This CDR3 has 17 amino acids. The germline V gene encodes CDR1 SGHTA and CDR2 FQGTGA. CDR3 region: CASSPTPGGAISKTQYF. The CDR3, as DNA: TGTGCCAGCAGCCCAACGCCCGGGGGGGCGATCTCGAAGACCCAGTACTTC. The full variable domain, rest sourced from reference TRBV7-3 and TRBJ2-5, is GAGVSQTPSNKVTEKGKYVELRCDPISGHTALYWYRQSLGQGPEFLIYFQGTGAADDSGLPNDRFFAVRPEGSVSTLKIQRTERGDSAVYLCASSPTPGGAISKTQYFGPGTRLLVL.